One T cell receptor (beta chain) is described in this entry. The data stem from a study of blood T cell repertoires in COVID-19. The wider study: Whether acute or convalescent, the COVID-19 samples came from the United States, Italy and Spain.

Original methodology: For nucleated cells, counts were estimated from reference gene primer amplification. The assay was immunoSEQ multiplex PCR, and TCRdb's table has in-frame clones only and misses some. The DNA was the basis for D and trimming; V, J and clone size are from that table. The sample lists 50,000 to 75,000 clones; under 85% were seen once. The clonotype originates from a woman over 75 with active or convalescent COVID-19. Input material: peripheral blood.

Here the CDR3 DNA reads TGCAGTGCTGGAACAGGGTACGAGCAGTACTTC. Residues: CSAGTGYEQYF. The chain couples TRBV20-1 to TRBJ2-7; TRBD1 might be the D (6 bases). The CDR3 totals 11 residues. Looked up from germline, CDR1 is DFQATT and CDR2 is SNEGSKA (reference sequence). The V gene lost 5 bases and the J gene lost 4 bases, with 9 bases spanning the gap.